This T cell receptor (beta chain) is drawn from a study of cytomegalovirus exposure and HLA in healthy donors. Study observations and caveats: For TCR beta chains, V- and J-gene trimming was later linked to a missense DCLRE1C variant. Later analysis showed most CMV-associated TCR beta chains appearing HLA-restricted. TCR beta sequences reportedly predicted most subjects' HLA-A and HLA-B alleles accurately. Association of approximately 18,000 TCR beta sequences with HLA alleles was found at 0.05 false discovery rate in a later analysis.

The germline V gene has CDR1 SGHVS and CDR2 FNYEAQ. V trimming: 3 bases; J trimming: 7 bases; junction bases outside the gene matches: 5. CDR3 size: 13 residues. To note about this clone: Its target is unknown.

The PCR contained 60 Vbeta and 13 Jbeta primers. The data were produced by immunoSEQ multiplex PCR, yet TCRdb's version contains in-frame clones alone and is incomplete. The sample lists under 200,000 clones; roughly 80% were seen once. The source material was PBMCs. This chain joins TRBV7-6 and TRBJ2-7; 8 nucleotides line up with TRBD1. The sequence was collected from a man between 45 and 60 years old in good health and CMV-seropositive. The CDR3 region has the DNA TGTGCCAGCAGCTTGGGACAGGTGGGAGAGCAGTACTTC. Its translation: CASSLGQVGEQYF.